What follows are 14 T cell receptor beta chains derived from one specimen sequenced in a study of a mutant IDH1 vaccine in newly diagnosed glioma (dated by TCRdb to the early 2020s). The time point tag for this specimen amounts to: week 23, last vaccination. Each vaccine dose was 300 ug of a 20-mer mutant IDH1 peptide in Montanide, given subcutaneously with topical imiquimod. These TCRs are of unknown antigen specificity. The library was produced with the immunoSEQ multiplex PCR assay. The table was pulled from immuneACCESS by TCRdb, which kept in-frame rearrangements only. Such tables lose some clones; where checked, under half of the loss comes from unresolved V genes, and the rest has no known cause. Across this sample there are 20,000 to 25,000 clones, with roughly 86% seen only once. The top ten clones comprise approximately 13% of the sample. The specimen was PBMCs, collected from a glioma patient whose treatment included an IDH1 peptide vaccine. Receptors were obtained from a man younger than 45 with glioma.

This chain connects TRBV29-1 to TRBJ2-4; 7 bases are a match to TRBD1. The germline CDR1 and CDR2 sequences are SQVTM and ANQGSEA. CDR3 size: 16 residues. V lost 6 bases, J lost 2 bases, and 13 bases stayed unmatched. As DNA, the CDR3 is TGCAGCGTCCTCGCCTATTCACAGGGGTCCAAAAACATTCAGTACTTC. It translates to CSVLAYSQGSKNIQYF.

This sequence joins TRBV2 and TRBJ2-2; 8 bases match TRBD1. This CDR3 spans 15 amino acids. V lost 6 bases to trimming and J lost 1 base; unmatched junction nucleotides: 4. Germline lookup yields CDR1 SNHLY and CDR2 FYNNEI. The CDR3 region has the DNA TGTGCCAGCAGAGCCGGGACAGGGAACACCGGGGAGCTGTTTTTT. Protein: CASRAGTGNTGELFF.

The DNA of the CDR3 is TGTGCCAGCAGCTTACCTCGGGACAGGGGCGGAATTTATGGCTACACCTTC. It specifies CASSLPRDRGGIYGYTF. The V call is TRBV7-9, the J call TRBJ1-2; 10 nucleotides match TRBD1. This CDR3 spans 17 amino acids. V shed 2 bases and J 5 bases; nucleotides not matched to a gene: 11. Germline CDR1 is SEHNR and CDR2 is FQNEAQ (reference sequence).

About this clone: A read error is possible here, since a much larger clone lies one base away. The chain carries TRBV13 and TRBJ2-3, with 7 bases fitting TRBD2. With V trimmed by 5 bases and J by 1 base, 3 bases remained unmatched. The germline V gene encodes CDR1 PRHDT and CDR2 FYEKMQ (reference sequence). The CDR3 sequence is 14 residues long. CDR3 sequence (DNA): TGTGCCAGCAGCCCGGGGGGAGGCACAGATACGCAGTATTTT. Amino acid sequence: CASSPGGGTDTQYF.

The CDR3 protein is CASSWGGRLNEQFF. The CDR3 DNA reads as TGTGCCAGCAGCTGGGGGGGGAGGCTCAATGAGCAGTTCTTC. The chain uses TRBV5-4 and TRBJ2-1, with 7 bases identical to TRBD2. V lost 3 bases and J lost 6; bases outside the gene matches: 6. The germline V gene has CDR1 SGHNT and CDR2 YYREEE (reference sequence). The CDR3 totals 14 residues.

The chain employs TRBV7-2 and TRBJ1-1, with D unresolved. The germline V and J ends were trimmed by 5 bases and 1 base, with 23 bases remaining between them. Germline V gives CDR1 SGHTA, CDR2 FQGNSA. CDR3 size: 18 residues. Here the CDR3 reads CASSPTYLTATTNTEAFF. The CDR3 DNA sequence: TGTGCCAGCAGCCCGACGTATCTGACGGCAACCACGAACACTGAAGCTTTCTTT.

The CDR3 coding sequence is TGTGCCCAGGGACAGTTTAATGAAAAACTGTTTTTT. Encoded protein: CAQGQFNEKLFF. This chain uses TRBV30 with TRBJ1-4, with TRBD1 identical over 7 bases. The junction had 4 bases not matched to a gene; V was cut back by 8 bases and J by 4 bases. The germline CDR1 and CDR2 sequences are GTSNPN and SVGIG (reference sequence). This CDR3 comprises 12 residues.

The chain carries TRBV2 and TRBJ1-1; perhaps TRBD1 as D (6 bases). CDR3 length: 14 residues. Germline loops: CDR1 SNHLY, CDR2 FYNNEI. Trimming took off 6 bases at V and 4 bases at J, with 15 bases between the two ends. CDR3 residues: CASRRQEQTTEAFF. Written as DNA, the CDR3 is TGTGCCAGCAGACGACAGGAGCAAACCACTGAAGCTTTCTTT.

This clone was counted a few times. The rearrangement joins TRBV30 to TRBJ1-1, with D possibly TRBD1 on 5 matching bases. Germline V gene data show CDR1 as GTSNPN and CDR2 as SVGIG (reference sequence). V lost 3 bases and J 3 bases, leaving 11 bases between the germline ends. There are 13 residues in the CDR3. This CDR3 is CAWRGGAHTEAFF. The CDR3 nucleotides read TGTGCCTGGAGAGGAGGGGCTCACACTGAAGCTTTCTTT. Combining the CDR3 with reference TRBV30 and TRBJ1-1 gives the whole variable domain SQTIHQWPATLVQPVGSPLSLECTVEGTSNPNLYWYRQAAGRGLQLLFYSVGIGQISSEVPQNLSASRPQDRQFILSSKKLLLSDSGFYLCAWRGGAHTEAFFGQGTRLTVV.

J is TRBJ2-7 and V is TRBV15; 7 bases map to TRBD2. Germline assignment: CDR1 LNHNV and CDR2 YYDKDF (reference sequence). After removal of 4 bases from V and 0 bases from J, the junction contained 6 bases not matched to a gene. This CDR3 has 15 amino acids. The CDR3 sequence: CATSTQRGSSYEQYF. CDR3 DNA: TGTGCCACCAGCACACAGCGGGGAAGCTCCTACGAGCAGTACTTC. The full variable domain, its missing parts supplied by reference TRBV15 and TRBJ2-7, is DAMVIQNPRYQVTQFGKPVTLSCSQTLNHNVMYWYQQKSSQAPKLLFHYYDKDFNNEADTPDNFQSRRPNTSFCFLDIRSPGLGDTAMYLCATSTQRGSSYEQYFGPGTRLTVT.

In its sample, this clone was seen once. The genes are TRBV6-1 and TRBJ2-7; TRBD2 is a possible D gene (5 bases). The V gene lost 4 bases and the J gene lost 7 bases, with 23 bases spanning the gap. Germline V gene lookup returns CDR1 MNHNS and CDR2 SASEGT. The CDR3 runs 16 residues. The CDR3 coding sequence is TGTGCCAGCAGTGTCTCCATACGTCAAGCCGGGAATGAGCAGTACTTC. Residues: CASSVSIRQAGNEQYF.

For the CDR3, the DNA is TGTGCCTGGAGGGACAGGAACAGCAATCAGCCCCAGCATTTT. This sequence encodes CAWRDRNSNQPQHF. The rearrangement uses TRBV30 and TRBJ1-5; 7 bases match TRBD1. The CDR3 has 14 amino acids. Germline trimming cut 3 bases from V and 1 base from J; bases unmatched to any gene: 3. Germline CDR1 GTSNPN, CDR2 SVGIG (reference sequence).

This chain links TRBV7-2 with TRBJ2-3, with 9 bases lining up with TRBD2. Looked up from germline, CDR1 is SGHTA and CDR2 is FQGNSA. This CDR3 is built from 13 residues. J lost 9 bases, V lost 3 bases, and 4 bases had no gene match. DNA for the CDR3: TGTGCCAGCAGCTTGGGGAGCGGGAGGACGCAGTATTTT. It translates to CASSLGSGRTQYF. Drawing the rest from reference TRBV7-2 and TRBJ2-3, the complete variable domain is GAGVSQSPSNKVTEKGKDVELRCDPISGHTALYWYRQSLGQGLEFLIYFQGNSAPDKSGLPSDRFSAERTGGSVSTLTIQRTQQEDSAVYLCASSLGSGRTQYFGPGTRLTVL.

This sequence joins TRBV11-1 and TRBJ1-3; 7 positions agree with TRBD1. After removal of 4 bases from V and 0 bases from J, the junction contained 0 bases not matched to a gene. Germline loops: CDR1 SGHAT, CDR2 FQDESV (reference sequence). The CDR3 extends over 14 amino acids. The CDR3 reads CASSWDSSGNTIYF. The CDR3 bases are TGTGCCAGCAGCTGGGACAGCTCTGGAAACACCATATATTTT.